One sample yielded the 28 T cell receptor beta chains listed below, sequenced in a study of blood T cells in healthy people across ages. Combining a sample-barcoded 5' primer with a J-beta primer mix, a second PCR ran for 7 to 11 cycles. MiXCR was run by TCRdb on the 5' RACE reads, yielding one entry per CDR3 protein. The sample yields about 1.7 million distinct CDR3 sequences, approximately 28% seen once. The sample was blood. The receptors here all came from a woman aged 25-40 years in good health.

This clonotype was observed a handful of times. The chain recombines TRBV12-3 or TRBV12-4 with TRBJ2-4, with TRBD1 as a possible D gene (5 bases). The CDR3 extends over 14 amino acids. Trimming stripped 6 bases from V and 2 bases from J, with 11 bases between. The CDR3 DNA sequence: TGTGCCAGCAGCCCAGGGTTGACCAAAAACATTCAGTACTTC. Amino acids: CASSPGLTKNIQYF.

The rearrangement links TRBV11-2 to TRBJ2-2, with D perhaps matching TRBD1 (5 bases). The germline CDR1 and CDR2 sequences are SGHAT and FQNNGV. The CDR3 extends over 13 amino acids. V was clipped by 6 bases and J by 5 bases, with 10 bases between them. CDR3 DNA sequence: TGTGCCAGCAGGGACATAAGGACCGGGGAGCTGTTTTTT. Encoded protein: CASRDIRTGELFF.

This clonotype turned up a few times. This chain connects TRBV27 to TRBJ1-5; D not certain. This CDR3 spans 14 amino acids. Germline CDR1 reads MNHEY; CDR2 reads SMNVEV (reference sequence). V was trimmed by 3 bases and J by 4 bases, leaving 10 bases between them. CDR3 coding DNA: TGTGCCAGCAGTTTGGTGCGACAAAATCAGCCCCAGCATTTT. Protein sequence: CASSLVRQNQPQHF.

CDR3 sequence: CSARDGTALNQPQHF. CDR3 nucleotides: TGCAGTGCTAGAGATGGGACAGCCCTCAATCAGCCCCAGCATTTT. The rearrangement joins TRBV20-1 to TRBJ1-5; 7 bases match TRBD1. Germline-derived CDR1 and CDR2 are DFQATT and SNEGSKA (reference sequence). Losses at the gene ends were 0 bases for V and 3 bases for J; bases not matched to a gene: 5. This CDR3 has 15 residues.

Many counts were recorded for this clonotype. The DNA for the CDR3 is TGCGCCAGCGTGGAGGGAACTGGGGCCAACGTCCTGACTTTC. Protein: CASVEGTGANVLTF. V and J are TRBV5-1 and TRBJ2-6, with D maybe TRBD2 (6 bases). Trimming left V 7 bases short and J 2 bases short, with 10 bases between. The CDR3 spans 14 residues. CDR1 is SGHRS, CDR2 YFSETQ, per germline. Full variable domain (remainder filled in from reference TRBV5-1 and TRBJ2-6): KAGVTQTPRYLIKTRGQQVTLSCSPISGHRSVSWYQQTPGQGLQFLFEYFSETQRNKGNFPGRFSGRQFSNSRSEMNVSTLELGDSALYLCASVEGTGANVLTFGAGSRLTVL.

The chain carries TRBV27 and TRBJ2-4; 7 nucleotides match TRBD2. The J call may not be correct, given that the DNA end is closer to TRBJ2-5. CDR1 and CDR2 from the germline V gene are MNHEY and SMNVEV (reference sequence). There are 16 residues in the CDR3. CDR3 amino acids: CASRRTGTTSGETQYF. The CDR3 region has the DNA TGTGCCAGCAGGCGCACCGGGACTACCTCGGGGGAGACCCAGTACTTC.

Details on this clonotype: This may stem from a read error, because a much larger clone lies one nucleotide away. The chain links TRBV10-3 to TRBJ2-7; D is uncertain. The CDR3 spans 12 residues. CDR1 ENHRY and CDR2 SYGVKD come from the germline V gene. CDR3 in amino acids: CAISESLYAQYF. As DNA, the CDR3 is TGTGCCATCAGTGAGTCCCTCTACGCGCAGTACTTC.

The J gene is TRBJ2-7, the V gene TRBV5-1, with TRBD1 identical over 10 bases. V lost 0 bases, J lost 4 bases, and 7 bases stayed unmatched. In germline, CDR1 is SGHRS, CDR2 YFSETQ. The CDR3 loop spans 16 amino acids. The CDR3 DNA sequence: TGCGCCAGCAGCTTGGAAGGAGGACAGGGGGTATACGAGCAGTACTTC. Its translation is CASSLEGGQGVYEQYF.

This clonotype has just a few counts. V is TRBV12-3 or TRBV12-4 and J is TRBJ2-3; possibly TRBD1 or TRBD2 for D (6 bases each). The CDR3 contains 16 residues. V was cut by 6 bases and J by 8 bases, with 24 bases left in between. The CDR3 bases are TGTGCCAGCAGCTACAAGGGCCGCTTAGGGGGGCGTACGCAGTATTTT. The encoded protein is CASSYKGRLGGRTQYF.

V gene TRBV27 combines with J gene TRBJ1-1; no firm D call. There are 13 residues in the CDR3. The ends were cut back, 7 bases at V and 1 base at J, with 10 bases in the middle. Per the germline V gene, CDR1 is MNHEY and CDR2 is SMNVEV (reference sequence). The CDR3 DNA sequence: TGTGCCAGCAAGTCCAGGCCGAACACTGAAGCTTTCTTT. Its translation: CASKSRPNTEAFF.

CDR3 loop: CSVSRGAGQPQHF. CDR3 coding DNA: TGCAGCGTTTCACGGGGGGCTGGTCAGCCCCAGCATTTT. The V and J genes are TRBV29-1 and TRBJ1-5; D may be TRBD1 (6 bases). CDR3 length equals 13 residues. The germline CDR1 and CDR2 sequences are SQVTM and ANQGSEA. V was trimmed by 5 bases and J by 6 bases, leaving 14 bases between them.

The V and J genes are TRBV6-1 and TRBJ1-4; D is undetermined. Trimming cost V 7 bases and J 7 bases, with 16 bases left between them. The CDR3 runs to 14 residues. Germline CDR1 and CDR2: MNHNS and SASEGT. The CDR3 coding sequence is TGTGCCAGCACCGAAAGGCAGGTCGGTGAAAAACTGTTTTTT. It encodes CASTERQVGEKLFF.

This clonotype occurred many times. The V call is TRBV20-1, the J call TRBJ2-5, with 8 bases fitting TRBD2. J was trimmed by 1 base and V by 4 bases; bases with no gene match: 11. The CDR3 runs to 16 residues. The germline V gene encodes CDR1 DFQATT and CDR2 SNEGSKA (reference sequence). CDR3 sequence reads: CSATVPSGSFQETQYF. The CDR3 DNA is TGCAGTGCTACCGTTCCTAGCGGGTCCTTCCAAGAGACCCAGTACTTC.

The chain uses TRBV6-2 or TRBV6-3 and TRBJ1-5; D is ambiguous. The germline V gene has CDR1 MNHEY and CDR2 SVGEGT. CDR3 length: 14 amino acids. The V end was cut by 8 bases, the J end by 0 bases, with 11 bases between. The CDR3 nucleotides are TGTGCCAGCGGGATTCGGGGTAGCAATCAGCCCCAGCATTTT. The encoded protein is CASGIRGSNQPQHF.

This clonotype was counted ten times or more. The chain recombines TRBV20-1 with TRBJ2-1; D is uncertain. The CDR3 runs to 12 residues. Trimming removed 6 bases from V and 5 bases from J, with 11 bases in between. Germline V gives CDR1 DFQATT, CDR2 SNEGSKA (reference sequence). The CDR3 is CSAQTDDNEQFF. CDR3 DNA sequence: TGCAGTGCCCAGACGGATGACAATGAGCAGTTCTTC.

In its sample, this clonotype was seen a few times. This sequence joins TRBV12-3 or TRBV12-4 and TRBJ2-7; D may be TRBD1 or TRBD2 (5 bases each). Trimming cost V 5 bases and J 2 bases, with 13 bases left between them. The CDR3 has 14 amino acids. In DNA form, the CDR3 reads TGTGCCAGCAGTGCTGGGACGCCGCCCTACGAGCAGTACTTC. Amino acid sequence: CASSAGTPPYEQYF.

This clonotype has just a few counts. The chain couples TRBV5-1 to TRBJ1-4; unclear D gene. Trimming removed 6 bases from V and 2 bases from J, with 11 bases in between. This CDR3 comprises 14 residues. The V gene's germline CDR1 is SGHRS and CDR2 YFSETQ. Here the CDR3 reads CASTSLGTNEKLFF. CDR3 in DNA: TGCGCCAGCACCTCGTTGGGTACTAATGAAAAACTGTTTTTT.

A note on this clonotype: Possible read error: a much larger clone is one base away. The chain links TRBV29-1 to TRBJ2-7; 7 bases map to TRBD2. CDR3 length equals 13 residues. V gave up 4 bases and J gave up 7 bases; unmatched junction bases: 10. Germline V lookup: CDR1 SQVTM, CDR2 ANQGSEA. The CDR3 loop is CSVGRGEASEQYF. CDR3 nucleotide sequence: TGCAGCGTTGGACGGGGGGAGGCCTCGGAGCAGTACTTC.

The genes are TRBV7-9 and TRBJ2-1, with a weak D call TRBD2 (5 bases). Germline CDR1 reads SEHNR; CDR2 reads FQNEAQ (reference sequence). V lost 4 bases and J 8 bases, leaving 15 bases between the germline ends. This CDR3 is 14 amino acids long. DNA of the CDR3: TGTGCCAGCAGCTGGAGTCACCAGGAGGATGAGCAGTTCTTC. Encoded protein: CASSWSHQEDEQFF.

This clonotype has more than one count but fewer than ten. CDR3 region: CASGGGREFTGELFF. The CDR3 nucleotides are TGTGCCAGCGGAGGAGGCAGGGAGTTCACCGGGGAGCTGTTTTTT. The chain is built from TRBV6-5 and TRBJ2-2, with D perhaps matching TRBD1 or TRBD2 (5 bases each). This CDR3 comprises 15 residues. Trimming stripped 8 bases from V and 4 bases from J, with 17 bases between. Germline-derived CDR1 and CDR2 are MNHEY and SVGAGI.

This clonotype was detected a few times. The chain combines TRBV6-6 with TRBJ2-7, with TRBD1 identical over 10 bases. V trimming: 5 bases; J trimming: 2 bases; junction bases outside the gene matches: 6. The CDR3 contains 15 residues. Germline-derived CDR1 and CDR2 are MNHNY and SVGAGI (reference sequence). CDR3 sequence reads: CASSPTTGGAYEQYF. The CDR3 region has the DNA TGTGCCAGCAGTCCCACGACAGGGGGCGCCTACGAGCAGTACTTC.

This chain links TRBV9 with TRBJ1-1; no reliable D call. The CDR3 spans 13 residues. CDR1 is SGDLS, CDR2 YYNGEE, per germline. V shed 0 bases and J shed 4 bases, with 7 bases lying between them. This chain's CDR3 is CASSVGFRTEAFF. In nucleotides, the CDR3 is TGTGCCAGCAGCGTAGGTTTCCGCACTGAAGCTTTCTTT.

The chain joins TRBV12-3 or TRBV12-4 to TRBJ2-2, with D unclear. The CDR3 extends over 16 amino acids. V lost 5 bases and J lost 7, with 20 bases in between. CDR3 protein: CASSPDRVARHGELFF. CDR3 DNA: TGTGCCAGCAGTCCCGATAGGGTAGCTCGGCACGGGGAGCTGTTTTTT.

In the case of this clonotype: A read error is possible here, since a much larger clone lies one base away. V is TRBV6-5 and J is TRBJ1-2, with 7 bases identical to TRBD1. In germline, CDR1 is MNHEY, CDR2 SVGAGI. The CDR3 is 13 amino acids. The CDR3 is CVSSPDRKYGYTF. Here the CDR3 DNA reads TGTGTCAGCAGTCCGGACAGGAAATATGGCTACACCTTC.

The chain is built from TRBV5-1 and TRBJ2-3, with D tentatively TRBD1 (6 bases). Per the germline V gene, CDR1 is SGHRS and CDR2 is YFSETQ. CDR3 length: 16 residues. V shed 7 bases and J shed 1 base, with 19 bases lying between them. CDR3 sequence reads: CASQGPSARRTDTQYF. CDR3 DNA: TGCGCCAGCCAGGGGCCCTCGGCTCGGCGCACAGATACGCAGTATTTT.

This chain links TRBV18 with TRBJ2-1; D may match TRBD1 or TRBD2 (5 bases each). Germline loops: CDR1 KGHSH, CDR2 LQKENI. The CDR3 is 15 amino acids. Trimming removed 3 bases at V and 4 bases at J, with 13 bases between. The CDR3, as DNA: TGTGCCAGCTCACCGGGGGACGGACCATACAATGAGCAGTTCTTC. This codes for CASSPGDGPYNEQFF.

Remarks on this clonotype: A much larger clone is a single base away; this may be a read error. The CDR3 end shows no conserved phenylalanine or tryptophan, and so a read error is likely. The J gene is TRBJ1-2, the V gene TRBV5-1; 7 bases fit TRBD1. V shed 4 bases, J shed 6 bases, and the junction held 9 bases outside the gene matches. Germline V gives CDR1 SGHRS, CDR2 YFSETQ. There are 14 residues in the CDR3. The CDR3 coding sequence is TGCGCCAGCAGCCCCGACAGGGTCCTAGATGGCTACACCGTC. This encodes CASSPDRVLDGYTV.

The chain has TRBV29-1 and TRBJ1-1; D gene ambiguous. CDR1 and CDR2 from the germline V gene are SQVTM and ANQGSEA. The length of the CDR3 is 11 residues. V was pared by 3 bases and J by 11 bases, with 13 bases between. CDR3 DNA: TGCAGCGTTGAGCGCGGGGTAGGGGCTTTCTTT. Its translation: CSVERGVGAFF.